These 7 T cell receptor beta chains share one sample of origin, sequenced in a study of blood T cell repertoires in COVID-19. Here immunoSEQ multiplex PCR was the method, and the copy in TCRdb shows in-frame clones only, minus some. This sample carries around 200,000 clones, around 83% of them seen once, and the ten largest clones take 2.9%. Sequenced material: peripheral blood. These receptors all come from a man aged 50 to 60 with active or convalescent COVID-19.

The V call is TRBV5-1, the J call TRBJ2-7, with 9 bases matching TRBD1. CDR1 SGHRS and CDR2 YFSETQ come from the germline V gene. Losses at the gene ends were 4 bases for V and 2 bases for J; bases not matched to a gene: 7. The CDR3 totals 15 residues. CDR3 region: CASSPGDRETYEQYF. The CDR3, as DNA: TGCGCCAGCAGCCCGGGGGACAGGGAGACCTACGAGCAGTACTTC.

V is TRBV4-1 and J is TRBJ2-6, with 15 bases lining up with TRBD2. The CDR3 covers 20 residues. Germline-derived CDR1 and CDR2 are MGHRA and YSYEKL. J was trimmed by 1 base and V by 0 bases; bases with no gene match: 4. The CDR3 here is CASSQERGLAGGSGANVLTF. CDR3 nucleotide sequence: TGCGCCAGCAGCCAAGAAAGGGGACTAGCGGGAGGTTCTGGGGCCAACGTCCTGACTTTC.

This rearrangement joins TRBV7-6 to TRBJ2-3, with TRBD1 matching 8 bases. Looked up from germline, CDR1 is SGHVS and CDR2 is FNYEAQ. The CDR3 contains 14 residues. Unmatched junction bases numbered 3, after V lost 1 base and J lost 6 bases. CDR3 DNA: TGTGCCAGCAGCTTAGGGACAGGGATTGATACGCAGTATTTT. The encoded protein is CASSLGTGIDTQYF.

The chain joins TRBV7-8 to TRBJ2-2, with unresolved D. Germline V gives CDR1 SGHVS, CDR2 FQNEAQ. There are 16 residues in the CDR3. V shed 1 base and J shed 4 bases, with 13 bases lying between them. The CDR3 sequence is CASSLVVTPTTGELFF. CDR3 bases: TGTGCCAGCAGCTTAGTAGTGACTCCGACCACCGGGGAGCTGTTTTTT.

This clone was picked up a small number of times. The V call is TRBV11-3, the J call TRBJ1-1, with unresolved D. The CDR3 loop spans 14 amino acids. Germline V lookup: CDR1 SGHNT, CDR2 YENEEA. Trimming removed 5 bases at V and 0 bases at J, with 10 bases between. CDR3 sequence: CASSPGGMNTEAFF. In DNA, the CDR3 is TGTGCCAGCAGCCCTGGCGGTATGAACACTGAAGCTTTCTTT.

V is TRBV12-3 or TRBV12-4 and J is TRBJ1-2; D uncertain. V was cut by 3 bases and J by 8 bases, with 13 bases left in between. The CDR3 extends over 13 amino acids. CDR3 DNA sequence: TGTGCCAGCAGTTTGGCGGGTTCACACGGCTACACCTTC. This sequence encodes CASSLAGSHGYTF.

The chain has TRBV6-5 and TRBJ2-1, with TRBD1 matching 7 bases. Trimming at V came to 2 bases and at J to 10 bases, leaving 2 bases not matched to a gene. CDR3 length: 12 amino acids. Germline loops: CDR1 MNHEY, CDR2 SVGAGI. Here the CDR3 DNA reads TGTGCCAGCAGTTACCCGGACAGGGAGCAGTTCTTC. Its protein is CASSYPDREQFF.